The 24 T cell receptor beta chains below all came from one sample that was sequenced in a study of cytomegalovirus exposure and HLA in healthy donors. PCR primers comprised 60 Vbeta and 13 Jbeta primers. Here immunoSEQ multiplex PCR was the method, and the copy in TCRdb shows in-frame clones only, minus some. The sample shows about 190,000 clones, over 70% of them seen only once. Sequencing was done on a sample of PBMCs. These receptors came from a woman aged 30 to 39 in good health and CMV-seronegative.

The CDR3 region is CASKPFAGNQETQYF. CDR3 nucleotides: TGTGCCAGCAAGCCCTTCGCGGGGAACCAAGAGACCCAGTACTTC. The V gene is TRBV5-4, the J gene TRBJ2-5, with a tentative D call TRBD2 (6 bases). The CDR3 is 15 residues long. The V gene's germline CDR1 is SGHNT and CDR2 YYREEE (reference sequence). The ends were cut back, 6 bases at V and 0 bases at J, with 15 bases in the middle.

This clone was detected once. This chain joins TRBV11-2 and TRBJ1-2; no reliable D call. The germline V gene has CDR1 SGHAT and CDR2 FQNNGV. The CDR3 is made up of 13 amino acids. V was cut by 4 bases and J by 8 bases, with 14 bases left in between. The CDR3 DNA reads TGTGCCAGCAGCTCCCGCGGGGTGGGGGGCTACACCTTC. Protein product: CASSSRGVGGYTF.

This clone occurred once. The chain is built from TRBV6-1 and TRBJ2-3, with D unresolved. Germline lookup yields CDR1 MNHNS and CDR2 SASEGT. Trimming pared 4 bases from V and 1 base from J, leaving 12 bases between. The length of the CDR3 is 15 residues. CDR3 nucleotide sequence: TGTGCCAGCAGTGCAGCGAGTATGGGCACAGATACGCAGTATTTT. Its translation is CASSAASMGTDTQYF.

V gene TRBV4-3 combines with J gene TRBJ2-7; tentatively, D is TRBD1 (7 bases). The CDR3 totals 16 residues. V was pared by 1 base and J by 2 bases, with 15 bases between. Germline values: CDR1 LGHNA, CDR2 YSLEER. The chain's CDR3 is CASSQGLGGQTYEQYF. The CDR3 DNA sequence: TGCGCCAGCAGCCAAGGTCTGGGGGGACAGACCTACGAGCAGTACTTC.

This clone appeared a few times. The V and J genes are TRBV2 and TRBJ1-1; 7 nucleotides line up with TRBD1. Per the germline V gene, CDR1 is SNHLY and CDR2 is FYNNEI. With V trimmed by 7 bases and J by 5 bases, 4 bases remained unmatched. This CDR3 is 12 amino acids long. The CDR3 DNA reads TGTGCCAGCATTTACAGGGGTACTGAAGCTTTCTTT. Protein product: CASIYRGTEAFF.

The chain is built from TRBV7-7 and TRBJ2-5; D is possibly TRBD1 (5 bases). The length of the CDR3 is 12 residues. The ends were cut back, 2 bases at V and 5 bases at J, with 6 bases in the middle. CDR1 SSHAT and CDR2 FNYEAQ come from the germline V gene (reference sequence). The CDR3 DNA follows: TGTGCCAGCAGCTTAAAGGGGGAGACCCAGTACTTC. Amino acid sequence: CASSLKGETQYF.

This clone was recorded only once. The chain carries TRBV13 and TRBJ2-2, with a weak D call TRBD2 (5 bases). The CDR3 contains 17 residues. CDR1 PRHDT and CDR2 FYEKMQ come from the germline V gene (reference sequence). The germline V and J ends were trimmed by 5 bases and 5 bases, with 21 bases remaining between them. CDR3 nucleotides: TGTGCCAGCAGCCCAAAGCCCTATAGAACGGGGACCGGGGAGCTGTTTTTT. Amino acid sequence: CASSPKPYRTGTGELFF.

This clone was counted at least ten times. CDR3 DNA: TGTGCCAGCAGTGAACCCAGCGGGGGGGCACCGACCTACGAGCAGTACTTC. Amino acid sequence: CASSEPSGGAPTYEQYF. The chain joins TRBV2 to TRBJ2-7; 10 nucleotides align to TRBD2. The CDR3 contains 17 residues. The V segment lost 2 bases and the J segment 2 bases; nucleotides outside the gene matches: 9. CDR1 and CDR2 (germline): SNHLY, FYNNEI. The full variable domain, its missing parts supplied by reference TRBV2 and TRBJ2-7, is EPEVTQTPSHQVTQMGQEVILRCVPISNHLYFYWYRQILGQKVEFLVSFYNNEISEKSEIFDDQFSVERPDGSNFTLKIRSTKLEDSAMYFCASSEPSGGAPTYEQYFGPGTRLTVT.

The rearrangement uses TRBV5-4 and TRBJ1-4, with 7 bases identical to TRBD1. The germline V gene encodes CDR1 SGHNT and CDR2 YYREEE (reference sequence). Unmatched junction bases numbered 5, after V lost 0 bases and J lost 6 bases. The CDR3 runs to 15 residues. The CDR3 DNA follows: TGTGCCAGCAGCTTGGCCGAAACAGGGGATGAAAAACTGTTTTTT. This encodes CASSLAETGDEKLFF.

The chain couples TRBV19 to TRBJ2-1, with TRBD1 matching over 8 bases. The junction had 11 bases not matched to a gene; V was cut back by 5 bases and J by 8 bases. There are 15 residues in the CDR3. CDR1 and CDR2 from the germline V gene are LNHDA and SQIVND (reference sequence). This CDR3 is CASSWLAGGRDEQFF. CDR3 sequence (DNA): TGTGCCAGTAGTTGGCTGGCAGGGGGCAGAGATGAGCAGTTCTTC.

This chain connects TRBV28 to TRBJ2-5; unclear D gene. The germline CDR1 and CDR2 sequences are MDHEN and SYDVKM. The V end was cut by 6 bases, the J end by 3 bases, with 17 bases between. CDR3 length equals 15 residues. Here the CDR3 DNA reads TGTGCCAGCAGCGGAGAGCCTGGAGAAGAAGAGACCCAGTACTTC. It encodes CASSGEPGEEETQYF.

The rearrangement links TRBV4-1 to TRBJ2-5; 12 nucleotides align to TRBD2. Germline trimming cut 3 bases from V and 2 bases from J; bases unmatched to any gene: 1. The CDR3 spans 15 residues. The V gene's germline CDR1 is MGHRA and CDR2 YSYEKL. The CDR3 DNA reads as TGCGCCAGCAGCCACCTAGCGGGAGGGCAAGAGACCCAGTACTTC. Translated, it gives CASSHLAGGQETQYF.

This clone is a singleton in its sample. This sequence joins TRBV28 and TRBJ1-2, with no clear D. Germline-derived CDR1 and CDR2 are MDHEN and SYDVKM. The CDR3 contains 13 residues. V lost 5 bases and J 4 bases, leaving 11 bases between the germline ends. The DNA of the CDR3 is TGTGCCAGCAGTCTAGCCAGGAGCTATGGCTACACCTTC. As protein: CASSLARSYGYTF.

V and J are TRBV29-1 and TRBJ2-5; TRBD2 matches 14 bases. V gave up 6 bases and J gave up 3 bases; unmatched junction bases: 12. Germline V gives CDR1 SQVTM, CDR2 ANQGSEA. The CDR3 covers 17 residues. CDR3 nucleotides: TGCAGCGTAGAGACCGGGACTAGCGGGGGCCTCGAAGAGACCCAGTACTTC. Amino acid sequence: CSVETGTSGGLEETQYF.

The chain links TRBV15 to TRBJ2-6; TRBD1 aligns across 8 bases. With 2 bases clipped from V and 0 bases from J, the junction kept 9 bases outside the gene matches. The germline V gene has CDR1 LNHNV and CDR2 YYDKDF (reference sequence). The CDR3 sequence is 19 residues long. The CDR3 loop reads CATSRPGQGKSSGANVLTF. DNA of the CDR3: TGTGCCACCAGCAGACCCGGACAGGGTAAAAGCTCTGGGGCCAACGTCCTGACTTTC.

The CDR3 region is CAIRAGDYNEQFF. The CDR3 nucleotides are TGTGCCATCAGGGCGGGCGATTACAATGAGCAGTTCTTC. V usage is TRBV10-3 and J usage is TRBJ2-1, with D possibly being TRBD2 (5 bases). Germline values: CDR1 ENHRY, CDR2 SYGVKD. Trimming cost V 6 bases and J 4 bases, with 10 bases left between them. The CDR3 length is 13 residues.

The CDR3 nucleotides read TGTGCCAGCAGCTTGCTGGCACTAGCGGGGGTAGCCAAAAACATTCAGTACTTC. This encodes CASSLLALAGVAKNIQYF. The chain is built from TRBV5-6 and TRBJ2-4; 11 bases are shared with TRBD2. V lost 1 base and J lost 0; bases outside the gene matches: 6. This CDR3 comprises 18 residues. Germline V gene data show CDR1 as SGHDT and CDR2 as YYEEEE.

This clone was seen once. The gene calls are TRBV18 and TRBJ1-1; TRBD1 is a possible D gene (5 bases). Germline V gene sequence: CDR1 KGHSH, CDR2 LQKENI. Trimming pared 6 bases from V and 1 base from J, leaving 9 bases between. The CDR3 loop spans 13 amino acids. The CDR3 protein is CASSDTGNTEAFF. The CDR3 coding sequence is TGTGCCAGCTCGGACACCGGGAACACTGAAGCTTTCTTT.

On this clone: One junction end does not reproduce the germline sequence, and a read error may be involved. This chain uses TRBV7-9 with TRBJ1-2, with 7 bases identical to TRBD1. The CDR3 has 13 residues. From germline, CDR1 is SEHNR and CDR2 FQNEAQ (reference sequence). Here the CDR3 reads CSSSSTGDSGYTF. Here the CDR3 DNA reads TGTTCCAGCAGTTCTACAGGGGATAGTGGCTACACCTTC.

V gene TRBV5-4 combines with J gene TRBJ2-1, with 10 bases aligning to TRBD1. V was pared by 2 bases and J by 4 bases, with 6 bases of the junction left unmatched. This CDR3 is 16 amino acids long. The germline V gene has CDR1 SGHNT and CDR2 YYREEE (reference sequence). DNA for the CDR3: TGTGCCAGCAGCTTTTCTCCGGGACAGGGGTACAATGAGCAGTTCTTC. Translation gives CASSFSPGQGYNEQFF.

The rearrangement uses TRBV9 and TRBJ2-1; 7 positions match TRBD2. V lost 4 bases, J lost 8 bases, and 12 bases stayed unmatched. The CDR3 is 15 residues long. Germline V gene lookup returns CDR1 SGDLS and CDR2 YYNGEE. CDR3 sequence: CASSPQGGGSYEQFF. The CDR3 DNA reads TGTGCCAGCAGCCCCCAAGGCGGCGGGAGCTATGAGCAGTTCTTC.

The CDR3 protein is CASSLYGLSGANVLTF. The CDR3 DNA sequence: TGTGCCAGCAGCTTATACGGGTTATCTGGGGCCAACGTCCTGACTTTC. The rearrangement joins TRBV7-3 to TRBJ2-6; D is unclear. CDR1 SGHTA and CDR2 FQGTGA come from the germline V gene. Trimming left V 2 bases short and J 1 base short, with 9 bases between. The CDR3 consists of 16 residues.

V usage is TRBV30 and J usage is TRBJ2-7, with TRBD1 as a possible D gene (6 bases). V was shortened by 7 bases and J by 0 bases, with 10 bases between the two germline ends. This CDR3 comprises 12 residues. The germline gives CDR1 GTSNPN, CDR2 SVGIG (reference sequence). CDR3 loop: CASSTGSYEQYF. In nucleotides, the CDR3 is TGTGCCTCGTCGACAGGCTCCTACGAGCAGTACTTC. The whole variable domain, filled in from reference TRBV30 and TRBJ2-7, reads SQTIHQWPATLVQPVGSPLSLECTVEGTSNPNLYWYRQAAGRGLQLLFYSVGIGQISSEVPQNLSASRPQDRQFILSSKKLLLSDSGFYLCASSTGSYEQYFGPGTRLTVT.

The chain carries TRBV23-1 and TRBJ2-7, with 8 bases fitting TRBD1. TRBV23-1 belongs to the ORF category, with a function that is uncertain. The CDR3 is made up of 15 amino acids. Losses at the gene ends were 4 bases for V and 3 bases for J; bases not matched to a gene: 8. The chain's CDR3 is CASSRGQGEGYEQYF. As DNA, the CDR3 is TGCGCCAGCAGTCGAGGACAGGGTGAGGGCTACGAGCAGTACTTC.